These 12 T cell receptor beta chains came from one sample sequenced in a study of identical twins. TCRdb itself ran the 5' RACE reads through MiXCR, one entry per CDR3 protein. The sample contains 450,000 or so distinct CDR3 sequences, about a fifth of which appear only once. The source material was naive T cells sorted from blood. Every receptor here comes from a man aged 50 to 60 in good health.

This chain uses TRBV12-3 or TRBV12-4 with TRBJ1-6; D not resolved. The CDR3 contains 13 residues. V dropped 8 bases and J dropped 10 bases, with 15 bases sitting between them. CDR3 loop: CASVVGFSSPLHF. The DNA for the CDR3 is TGTGCCAGCGTTGTGGGTTTCTCATCACCCCTCCACTTT.

This clonotype was seen only a few times. CDR3 sequence: CASRARATGELFF. The CDR3 nucleotides read TGTGCCAGCAGGGCCAGGGCCACCGGGGAGCTGTTTTTT. The V gene is TRBV6-6, the J gene TRBJ2-2, with D possibly TRBD1 on 5 matching bases. The CDR3 length is 13 residues. Trimming shortened V by 6 bases and J by 4 bases, and 9 bases separated the two germline ends. Germline loops: CDR1 MNHNY, CDR2 SVGAGI (reference sequence).

This clonotype was seen ten or more times. CDR3 loop: CASKKEGLAGVYNEQFF. DNA for the CDR3: TGTGCCAGCAAAAAGGAGGGACTAGCGGGAGTCTACAATGAGCAGTTCTTC. V and J are TRBV27 and TRBJ2-1, with 14 bases matching TRBD2. Trimming took 7 bases from V and 3 from J; bases not matched to a gene: 8. This CDR3 is 17 amino acids long. Germline V gene sequence: CDR1 MNHEY, CDR2 SMNVEV (reference sequence).

This clonotype was observed a handful of times. The gene calls are TRBV20-1 and TRBJ2-3, with a tentative D call TRBD1 (6 bases). This CDR3 contains 13 residues. The ends were cut back, 6 bases at V and 2 bases at J, with 12 bases in the middle. From germline, CDR1 is DFQATT and CDR2 SNEGSKA (reference sequence). In DNA form, the CDR3 reads TGCAGTGCCGAAACAGGGCTCACAGATACGCAGTATTTT. Its translation is CSAETGLTDTQYF.

There are many counts of this clonotype. This chain joins TRBV7-2 and TRBJ2-1; the match to TRBD2 covers 8 bases. Germline values: CDR1 SGHTA, CDR2 FQGNSA. J lost 4 bases, V lost 3 bases, and 2 bases had no gene match. This CDR3 contains 14 residues. CDR3 coding DNA: TGTGCCAGCAGCTTGACGGGAGGGTACAATGAGCAGTTCTTC. As protein: CASSLTGGYNEQFF.

This clonotype was counted at least ten times. The chain is built from TRBV20-1 and TRBJ1-1; D might be TRBD1 (6 bases). V was shortened by 5 bases and J by 3 bases, with 10 bases between the two germline ends. The germline V gene encodes CDR1 DFQATT and CDR2 SNEGSKA (reference sequence). This CDR3 region has 12 residues. CDR3 sequence reads: CSAPDSYTEAFF. The CDR3 coding sequence is TGCAGTGCTCCGGACAGCTACACTGAAGCTTTCTTT.

Only a few counts were recorded for this clonotype. The V gene is TRBV12-3 or TRBV12-4, the J gene TRBJ1-1; D is unclear. This CDR3 region has 14 residues. Trimming cost V 3 bases and J 4 bases, with 12 bases left between them. This CDR3 is CASSFQAMGTEAFF. CDR3 sequence (DNA): TGTGCCAGCAGTTTCCAGGCCATGGGCACTGAAGCTTTCTTT.

This clonotype was found a few times. This chain connects TRBV6-1 to TRBJ2-1; 9 positions match TRBD2. Germline lookup yields CDR1 MNHNS and CDR2 SASEGT. The CDR3 has 14 residues. V lost 5 bases and J lost 7; bases outside the gene matches: 6. The CDR3 region is CASSRGLARNEQFF. CDR3 in DNA: TGTGCCAGCAGTAGAGGACTAGCGAGGAATGAGCAGTTCTTC.

This clonotype occurred a few times. This chain links TRBV6-2 or TRBV6-3 with TRBJ2-6; D call uncertain. The CDR3 has 19 residues. Between the trimmed V and J ends, which lost 7 bases and 0 bases, there was a span of 22 bases. Germline V gene lookup returns CDR1 MNHEY and CDR2 SVGEGT. The CDR3 loop is CASIFDPGSVSSGANVLTF. CDR3 sequence (DNA): TGTGCCAGCATCTTCGATCCCGGCAGTGTTAGCTCTGGGGCCAACGTCCTGACTTTC.

V and J are TRBV14 and TRBJ2-1, with 12 bases fitting TRBD2. Germline CDR1 is SGHDN and CDR2 is FVKESK. The CDR3 has 15 residues. The V gene end was trimmed by 0 bases and the J gene end by 14 bases; junction bases not matched to a gene: 8. For the CDR3, the DNA is TGTGCCAGCAGCCAAGATAGATGTCTAGCGGGGGGGAAGTTCTTC. Protein product: CASSQDRCLAGGKFF.

Many counts were recorded for this clonotype. The chain combines TRBV20-1 with TRBJ1-5; D is unresolved. This CDR3 is 17 amino acids long. The germline V gene has CDR1 DFQATT and CDR2 SNEGSKA (reference sequence). With 3 bases removed from V and 2 bases from J, the gap between germline ends came to 20 bases. DNA for the CDR3: TGCAGTGCTAGCCTAGGGAAGGGCCCACTTCGCAATCAGCCCCAGCATTTT. This sequence encodes CSASLGKGPLRNQPQHF.

This chain joins TRBV14 and TRBJ2-5; no firm D call. Germline V lookup: CDR1 SGHDN, CDR2 FVKESK. V shed 3 bases and J shed 7 bases, with 9 bases lying between them. The CDR3 is made up of 12 amino acids. CDR3 coding DNA: TGTGCCAGCAGCCAGCCAATGGGGACCCAGTACTTC. Translation gives CASSQPMGTQYF.